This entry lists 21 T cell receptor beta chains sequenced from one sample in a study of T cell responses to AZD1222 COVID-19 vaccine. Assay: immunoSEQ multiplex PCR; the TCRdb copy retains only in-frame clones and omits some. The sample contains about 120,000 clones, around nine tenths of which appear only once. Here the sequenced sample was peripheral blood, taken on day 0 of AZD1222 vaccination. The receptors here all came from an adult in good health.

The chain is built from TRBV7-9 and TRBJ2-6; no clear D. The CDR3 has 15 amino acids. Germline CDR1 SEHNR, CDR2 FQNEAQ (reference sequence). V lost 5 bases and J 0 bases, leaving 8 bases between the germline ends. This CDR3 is CASSLRNSGANVLTF. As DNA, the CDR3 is TGTGCCAGCAGCCTAAGAAACTCTGGGGCCAACGTCCTGACTTTC. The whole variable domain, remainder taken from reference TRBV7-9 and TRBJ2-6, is DTGVSQNPRHKITKRGQNVTFRCDPISEHNRLYWYRQTLGQGPEFLTYFQNEAQLEKSRLLSDRFSAERPKGSFSTLEIQRTEQGDSAMYLCASSLRNSGANVLTFGAGSRLTVL.

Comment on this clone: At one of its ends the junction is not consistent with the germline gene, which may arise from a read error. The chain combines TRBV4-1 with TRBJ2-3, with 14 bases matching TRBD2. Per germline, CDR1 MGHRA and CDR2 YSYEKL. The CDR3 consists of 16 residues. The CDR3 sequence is CASSYLFGLAGGSALF. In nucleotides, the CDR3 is TGCGCCAGCAGCTACCTATTCGGACTAGCGGGGGGCTCGGCCCTTTTT.

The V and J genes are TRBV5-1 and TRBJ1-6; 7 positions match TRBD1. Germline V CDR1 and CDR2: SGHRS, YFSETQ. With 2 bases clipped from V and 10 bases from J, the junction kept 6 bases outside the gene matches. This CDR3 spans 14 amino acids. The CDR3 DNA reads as TGCGCCAGCAGCTTTACAGGGGATGGGTCACCCCTCCACTTT. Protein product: CASSFTGDGSPLHF.

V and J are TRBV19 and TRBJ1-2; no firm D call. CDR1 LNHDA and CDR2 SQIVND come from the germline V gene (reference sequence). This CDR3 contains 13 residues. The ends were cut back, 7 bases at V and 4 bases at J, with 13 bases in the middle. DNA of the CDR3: TGTGCCAGTATCCAAACAGTGCCCTATGGCTACACCTTC. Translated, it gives CASIQTVPYGYTF.

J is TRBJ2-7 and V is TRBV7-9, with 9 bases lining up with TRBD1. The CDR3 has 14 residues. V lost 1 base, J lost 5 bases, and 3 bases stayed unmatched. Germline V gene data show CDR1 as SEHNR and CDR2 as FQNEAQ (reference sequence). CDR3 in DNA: TGTGCCAGCAGCTTAGGGACAGGGGTTGACGAGCAGTACTTC. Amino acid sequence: CASSLGTGVDEQYF. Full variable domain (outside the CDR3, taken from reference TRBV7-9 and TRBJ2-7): DTGVSQNPRHKITKRGQNVTFRCDPISEHNRLYWYRQTLGQGPEFLTYFQNEAQLEKSRLLSDRFSAERPKGSFSTLEIQRTEQGDSAMYLCASSLGTGVDEQYFGPGTRLTVT.

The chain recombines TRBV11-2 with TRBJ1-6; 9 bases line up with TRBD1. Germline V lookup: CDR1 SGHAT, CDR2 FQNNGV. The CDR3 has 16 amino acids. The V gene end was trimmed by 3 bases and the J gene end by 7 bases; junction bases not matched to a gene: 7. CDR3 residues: CASSFSRDRVNSPLHF. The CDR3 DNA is TGTGCCAGCAGCTTCTCCCGGGACAGGGTAAATTCACCCCTCCACTTT.

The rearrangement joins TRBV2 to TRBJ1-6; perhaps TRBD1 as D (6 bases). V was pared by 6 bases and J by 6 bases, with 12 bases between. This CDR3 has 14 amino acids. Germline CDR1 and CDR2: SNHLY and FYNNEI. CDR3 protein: CASRARGGNSPLHF. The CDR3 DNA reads TGTGCCAGCAGGGCGAGGGGGGGTAATTCACCCCTCCACTTT.

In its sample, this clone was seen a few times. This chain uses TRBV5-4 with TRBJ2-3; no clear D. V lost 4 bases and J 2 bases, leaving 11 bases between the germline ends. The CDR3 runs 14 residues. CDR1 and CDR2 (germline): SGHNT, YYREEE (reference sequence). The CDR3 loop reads CASSLPGNTDTQYF. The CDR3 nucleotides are TGTGCCAGCAGCCTTCCAGGTAACACAGATACGCAGTATTTT.

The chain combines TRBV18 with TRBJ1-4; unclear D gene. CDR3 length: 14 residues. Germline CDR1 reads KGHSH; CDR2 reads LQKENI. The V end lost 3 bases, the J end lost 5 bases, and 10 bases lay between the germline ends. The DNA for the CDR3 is TGTGCCAGCTCACCGGACCGAGTAAATGAAAAACTGTTTTTT. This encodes CASSPDRVNEKLFF.

CDR3 sequence (DNA): TGTGCCAGCAGTGATTGGATGGGGGGATATGGCTACACCTTC. This sequence encodes CASSDWMGGYGYTF. The chain carries TRBV6-1 and TRBJ1-2, with TRBD1 as a possible D gene (5 bases). This CDR3 spans 14 amino acids. Germline V gene data show CDR1 as MNHNS and CDR2 as SASEGT. With 3 bases removed from V and 5 bases from J, the gap between germline ends came to 13 bases.

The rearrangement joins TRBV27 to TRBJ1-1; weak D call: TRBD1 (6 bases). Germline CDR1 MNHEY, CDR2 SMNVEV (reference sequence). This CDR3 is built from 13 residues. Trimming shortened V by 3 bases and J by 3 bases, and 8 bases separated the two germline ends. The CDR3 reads CASSLRGYTEAFF. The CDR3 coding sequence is TGTGCCAGCAGTTTGAGGGGGTACACTGAAGCTTTCTTT.

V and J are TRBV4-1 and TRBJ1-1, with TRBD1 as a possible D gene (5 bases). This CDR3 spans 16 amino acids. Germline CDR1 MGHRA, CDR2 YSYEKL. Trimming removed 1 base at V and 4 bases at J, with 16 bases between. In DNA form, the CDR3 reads TGCGCCAGCAGCCAAGTGCCAAGCGCAGGGACCACTGAAGCTTTCTTT. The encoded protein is CASSQVPSAGTTEAFF.

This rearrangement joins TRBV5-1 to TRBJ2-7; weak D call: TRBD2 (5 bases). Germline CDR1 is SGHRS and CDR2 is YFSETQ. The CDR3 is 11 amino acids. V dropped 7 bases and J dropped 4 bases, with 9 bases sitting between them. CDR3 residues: CASGADYEQYF. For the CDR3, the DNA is TGCGCCAGCGGAGCGGATTACGAGCAGTACTTC.

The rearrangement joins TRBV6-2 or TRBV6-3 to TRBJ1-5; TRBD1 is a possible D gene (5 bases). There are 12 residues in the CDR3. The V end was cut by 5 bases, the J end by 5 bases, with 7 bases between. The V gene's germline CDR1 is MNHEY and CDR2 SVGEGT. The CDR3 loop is CASSDSYQPQHF. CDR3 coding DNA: TGTGCCAGCAGTGACAGTTATCAGCCCCAGCATTTT.

In DNA, the CDR3 is TGTGCCAGCTCACCAAATGTAGGGTTAGATCAGCCCCAGCATTTT. The encoded protein is CASSPNVGLDQPQHF. The V gene is TRBV18, the J gene TRBJ1-5; no firm D call. Trimming removed 2 bases from V and 5 bases from J, with 13 bases in between. The CDR3 totals 15 residues. In germline, CDR1 is KGHSH, CDR2 LQKENI.

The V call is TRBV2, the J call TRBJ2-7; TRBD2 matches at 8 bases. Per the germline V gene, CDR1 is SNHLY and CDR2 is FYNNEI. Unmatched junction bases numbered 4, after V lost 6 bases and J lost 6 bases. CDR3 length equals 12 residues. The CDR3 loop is CASRTGGFEQYF. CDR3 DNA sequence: TGTGCCAGCAGAACGGGGGGGTTCGAGCAGTACTTC.

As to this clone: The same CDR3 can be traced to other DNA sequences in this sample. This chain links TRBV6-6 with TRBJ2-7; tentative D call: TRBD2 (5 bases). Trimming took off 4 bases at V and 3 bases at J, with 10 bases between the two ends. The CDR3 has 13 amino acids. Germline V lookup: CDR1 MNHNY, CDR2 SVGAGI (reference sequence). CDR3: CASSSGGDYEQYF. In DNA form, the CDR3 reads TGTGCCAGCAGTTCAGGAGGAGACTACGAGCAGTACTTC.

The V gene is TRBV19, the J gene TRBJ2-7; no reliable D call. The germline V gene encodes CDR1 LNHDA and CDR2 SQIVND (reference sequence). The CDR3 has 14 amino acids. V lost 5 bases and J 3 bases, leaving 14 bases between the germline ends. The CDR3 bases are TGTGCCAGTAGTCCTGAGCCCGGTTACTACGAGCAGTACTTC. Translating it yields CASSPEPGYYEQYF.

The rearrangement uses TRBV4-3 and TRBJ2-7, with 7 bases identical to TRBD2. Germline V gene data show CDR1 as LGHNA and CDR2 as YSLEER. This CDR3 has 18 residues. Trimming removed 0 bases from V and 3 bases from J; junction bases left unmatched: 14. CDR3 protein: CASSQDPLGGEVYYEQYF. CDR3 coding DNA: TGCGCCAGCAGCCAAGATCCCCTGGGGGGGGAAGTATACTACGAGCAGTACTTC.

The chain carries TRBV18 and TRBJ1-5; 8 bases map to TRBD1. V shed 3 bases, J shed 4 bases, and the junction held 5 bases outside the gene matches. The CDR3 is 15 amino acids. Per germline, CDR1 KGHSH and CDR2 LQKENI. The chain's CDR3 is CASSPAGGTNQPQHF. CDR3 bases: TGTGCCAGCTCACCGGCAGGGGGCACAAATCAGCCCCAGCATTTT.

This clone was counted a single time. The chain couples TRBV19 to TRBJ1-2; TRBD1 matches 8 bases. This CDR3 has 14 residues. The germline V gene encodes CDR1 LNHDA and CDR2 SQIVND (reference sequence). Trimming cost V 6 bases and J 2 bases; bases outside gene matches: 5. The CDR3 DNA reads TGTGCCAGTAGATACCGGGACAGGAACTATGGCTACACCTTC. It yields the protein CASRYRDRNYGYTF.